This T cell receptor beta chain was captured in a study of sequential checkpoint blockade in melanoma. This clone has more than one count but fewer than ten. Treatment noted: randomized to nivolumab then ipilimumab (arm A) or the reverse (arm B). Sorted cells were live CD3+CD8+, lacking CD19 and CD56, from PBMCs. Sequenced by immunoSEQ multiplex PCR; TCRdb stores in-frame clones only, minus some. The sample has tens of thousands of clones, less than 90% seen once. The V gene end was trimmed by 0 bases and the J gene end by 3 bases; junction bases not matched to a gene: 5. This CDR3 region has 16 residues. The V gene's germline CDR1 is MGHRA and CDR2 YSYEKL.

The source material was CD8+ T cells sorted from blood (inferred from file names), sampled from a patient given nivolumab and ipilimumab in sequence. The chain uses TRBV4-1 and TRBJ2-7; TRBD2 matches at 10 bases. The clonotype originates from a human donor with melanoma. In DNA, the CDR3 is TGCGCCAGCAGCCAAGAGCTAGCGGGGGCCAACTACGAGCAGTACTTC. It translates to CASSQELAGANYEQYF.